The rows below give T cell receptor beta chains drawn from one sample of a study of vaccination effects on CD4 cells after COVID-19. Clones were read by immunoSEQ multiplex PCR, and TCRdb kept only the in-frame ones, dropping some. The sample records 70,000 or so clones, approximately 73% being singletons. What these receptors recognize is not known. The source was CD4+ T cells from PBMCs cultured without peptide, collected after COVID-19 vaccination. These receptors were collected from a human donor who received a COVID-19 vaccine. Each CDR3 is given with its conserved first and last residue. The order of the fields is D gene, V gene, clone size, J gene, CDR3 protein, CDR3 DNA. A D gene is named only where the DNA matches it firmly. Rows may omit the clone size; those that give it use once, few, many or a size class.

.,TRBV21-1,.,TRBJ1-3,CASSKEDTFSGNTIYF,TGTGCCAGCAGCAAAGAGGACACATTCTCTGGAAACACCATATATTTT
.,TRBV2,few,TRBJ1-5,CASSRAEGNQPQHF,TGTGCCAGCAGTCGGGCGGAGGGCAATCAGCCCCAGCATTTT
TRBD2,TRBV7-2,.,TRBJ2-3,CASSLEVGVAGGKMDTQYF,TGTGCCAGCAGCTTAGAAGTGGGGGTAGCGGGGGGAAAAATGGATACGCAGTATTTT
TRBD1,TRBV7-2,.,TRBJ1-2,CASSLTGGDYGYTF,TGTGCCAGCAGCCTAACAGGGGGGGACTATGGCTACACCTTC
.,TRBV7-2,.,TRBJ2-3,CASSLPLTFSTDTQYF,TGTGCCAGCAGCTTACCTTTGACGTTTAGCACAGATACGCAGTATTTT
.,TRBV19,.,TRBJ1-5,CASSIPGDSNQPQHF,TGTGCCAGTAGTATCCCGGGAGATAGCAATCAGCCCCAGCATTTT
.,TRBV10-1,.,TRBJ2-3,CASSESRADTQYF,TGCGCCAGCAGTGAGTCGAGGGCCGATACGCAGTATTTT
.,TRBV6-5,.,TRBJ2-6,CAGRVSGANVLTF,TGTGCCGGCAGGGTCTCTGGGGCCAACGTCCTGACTTTC
.,TRBV15,.,TRBJ1-3,CATSRESGLSGNTIYF,TGTGCCACCAGCAGAGAGTCAGGGCTCTCTGGAAACACCATATATTTT
TRBD1,TRBV6-5,.,TRBJ1-2,CASSYLWTGGHYGYTF,TGTGCCAGCAGTTACCTGTGGACAGGGGGTCACTATGGCTACACCTTC
TRBD1,TRBV30,few,TRBJ1-1,CAWIPARYRGGTEAFF,TGTGCCTGGATTCCAGCGAGGTACAGGGGAGGCACTGAAGCTTTCTTT
.,TRBV6-5,.,TRBJ2-2,CATQRETGELFF,TGTGCCACTCAGAGGGAAACCGGGGAGCTGTTTTTT
.,TRBV2,few,TRBJ1-1,CASTGFEDTEAFF,TGTGCCAGCACAGGATTCGAGGACACTGAAGCTTTCTTT
.,TRBV7-8,.,TRBJ2-3,CASRVGLAADTQYF,TGTGCCAGCCGTGTAGGTTTAGCAGCAGATACGCAGTATTTT
.,TRBV10-3,.,TRBJ1-2,CATQEGPNYGYTF,TGTGCCACCCAAGAGGGGCCCAACTATGGCTACACCTTC